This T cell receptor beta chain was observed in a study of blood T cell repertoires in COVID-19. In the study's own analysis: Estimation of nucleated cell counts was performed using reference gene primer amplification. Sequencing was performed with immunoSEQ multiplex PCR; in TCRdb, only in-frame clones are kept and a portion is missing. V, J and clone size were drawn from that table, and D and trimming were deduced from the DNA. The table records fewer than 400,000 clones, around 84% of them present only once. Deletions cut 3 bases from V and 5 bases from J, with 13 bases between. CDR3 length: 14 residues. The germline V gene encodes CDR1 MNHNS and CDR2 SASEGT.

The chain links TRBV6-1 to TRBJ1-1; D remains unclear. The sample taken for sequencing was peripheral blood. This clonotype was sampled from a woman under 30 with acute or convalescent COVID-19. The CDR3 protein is CASSDRSLTTEAFF. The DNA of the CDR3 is TGTGCCAGCAGTGACAGGTCGCTGACGACTGAAGCTTTCTTT.